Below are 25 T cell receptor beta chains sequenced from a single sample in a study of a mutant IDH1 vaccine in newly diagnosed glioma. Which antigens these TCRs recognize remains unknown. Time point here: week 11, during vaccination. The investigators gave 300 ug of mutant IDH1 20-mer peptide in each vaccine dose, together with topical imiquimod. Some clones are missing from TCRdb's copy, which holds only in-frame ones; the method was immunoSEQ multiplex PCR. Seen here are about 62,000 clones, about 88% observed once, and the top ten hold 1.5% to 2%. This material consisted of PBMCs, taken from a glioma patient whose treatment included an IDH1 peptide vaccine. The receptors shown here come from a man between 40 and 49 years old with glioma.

CDR3 in DNA: TGTGCCAGCAGCCCAGACAGGGGCAACTATGGCTACACCTTC. Translation gives CASSPDRGNYGYTF. V is TRBV7-2 and J is TRBJ1-2, with 8 bases identical to TRBD1. This CDR3 has 14 residues. The germline CDR1 and CDR2 sequences are SGHTA and FQGNSA. J gave up 2 bases and V 5 bases, and 4 bases lay outside the gene matches.

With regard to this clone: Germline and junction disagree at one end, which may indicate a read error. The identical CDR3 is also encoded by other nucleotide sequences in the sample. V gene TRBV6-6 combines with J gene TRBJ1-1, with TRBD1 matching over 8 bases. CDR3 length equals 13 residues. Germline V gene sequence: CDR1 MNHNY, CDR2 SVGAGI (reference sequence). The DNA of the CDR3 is TGTGCCAGCAGGCCAGGGGGCAACACTGAAGCTTTTTTT. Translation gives CASRPGGNTEAFF.

In DNA form, the CDR3 reads TGTGCCAGCAGCTTGATCCCGGGGGCTGTTTCCCACGAGCAGTACTTC. Its protein is CASSLIPGAVSHEQYF. The rearrangement uses TRBV5-8 and TRBJ2-7; D might be TRBD1 or TRBD2, each matching 6 bases. Germline-derived CDR1 and CDR2 are SGHTS and YDEGEE. CDR3 size: 16 residues. Deletions cut 1 base from V and 5 bases from J, with 19 bases between.

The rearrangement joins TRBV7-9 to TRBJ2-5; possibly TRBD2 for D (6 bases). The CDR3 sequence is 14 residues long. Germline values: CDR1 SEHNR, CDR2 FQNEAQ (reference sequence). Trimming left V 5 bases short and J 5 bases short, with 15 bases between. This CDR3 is CASSPGTFFETQYF. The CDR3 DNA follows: TGTGCCAGCAGCCCAGGGACTTTCTTCGAGACCCAGTACTTC.

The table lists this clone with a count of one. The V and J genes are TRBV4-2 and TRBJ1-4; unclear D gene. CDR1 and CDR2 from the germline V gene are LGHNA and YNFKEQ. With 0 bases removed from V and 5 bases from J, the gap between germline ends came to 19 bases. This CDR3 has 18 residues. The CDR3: CASSQDGRAGAFNEKLFF. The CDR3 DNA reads TGTGCCAGCAGCCAAGATGGGCGGGCCGGTGCTTTCAATGAAAAACTGTTTTTT.

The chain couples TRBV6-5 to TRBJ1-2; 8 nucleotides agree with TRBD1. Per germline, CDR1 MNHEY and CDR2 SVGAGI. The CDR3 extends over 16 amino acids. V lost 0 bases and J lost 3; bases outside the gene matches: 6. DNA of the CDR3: TGTGCCAGCAGTTACTCGGGGACAGGCGTCCACTATGGCTACACCTTC. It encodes CASSYSGTGVHYGYTF.

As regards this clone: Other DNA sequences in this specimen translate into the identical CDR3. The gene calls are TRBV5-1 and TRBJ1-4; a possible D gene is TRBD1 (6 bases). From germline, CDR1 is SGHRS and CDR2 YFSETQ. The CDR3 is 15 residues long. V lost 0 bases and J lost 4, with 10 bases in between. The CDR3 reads CASSLADRINEKLFF. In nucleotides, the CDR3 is TGCGCCAGCAGCTTGGCCGACAGGATTAATGAAAAACTGTTTTTT.

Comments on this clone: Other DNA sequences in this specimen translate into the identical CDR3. DNA of the CDR3: TGTGCCAGTAGTCTCCGGACTAGCGGGTCCAGCACAGATACGCAGTATTTT. It yields the protein CASSLRTSGSSTDTQYF. The V and J genes are TRBV19 and TRBJ2-3; 11 positions agree with TRBD2. Looked up from germline, CDR1 is LNHDA and CDR2 is SQIVND (reference sequence). The CDR3 is made up of 17 amino acids. The junction had 7 bases not matched to a gene; V was cut back by 5 bases and J by 0 bases.

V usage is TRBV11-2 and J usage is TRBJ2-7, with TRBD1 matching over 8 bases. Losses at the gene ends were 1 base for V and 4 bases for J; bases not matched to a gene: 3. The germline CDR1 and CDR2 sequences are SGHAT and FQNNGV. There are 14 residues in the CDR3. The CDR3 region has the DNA TGTGCCAGCAGCTTAGCAGGGGGCGGGTACGAGCAGTACGTC. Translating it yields CASSLAGGGYEQYV.

The CDR3 DNA sequence: TGCGCCAGCAGCCCGGGGGGGACAGGATTTAATGAGCAGTTCTTC. Translating it yields CASSPGGTGFNEQFF. V usage is TRBV5-1 and J usage is TRBJ2-1; tentatively, D is TRBD1 or TRBD2 (8 bases each). V lost 4 bases and J 7 bases, leaving 18 bases between the germline ends. CDR3 length: 15 amino acids. Germline CDR1 is SGHRS and CDR2 is YFSETQ.

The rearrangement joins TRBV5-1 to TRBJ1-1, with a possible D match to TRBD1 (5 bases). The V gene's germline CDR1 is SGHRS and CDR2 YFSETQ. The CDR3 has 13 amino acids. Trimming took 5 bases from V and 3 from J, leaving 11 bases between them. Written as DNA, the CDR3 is TGCGCCAGCAGAACGACGGGGGACACTGAAGCTTTCTTT. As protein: CASRTTGDTEAFF.

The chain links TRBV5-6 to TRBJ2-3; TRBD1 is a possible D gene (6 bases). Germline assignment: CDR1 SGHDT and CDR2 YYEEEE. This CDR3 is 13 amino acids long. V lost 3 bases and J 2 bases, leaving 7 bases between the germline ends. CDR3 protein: CASSSGHTDTQYF. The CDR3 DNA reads TGTGCCAGCAGCTCGGGACACACAGATACGCAGTATTTT.

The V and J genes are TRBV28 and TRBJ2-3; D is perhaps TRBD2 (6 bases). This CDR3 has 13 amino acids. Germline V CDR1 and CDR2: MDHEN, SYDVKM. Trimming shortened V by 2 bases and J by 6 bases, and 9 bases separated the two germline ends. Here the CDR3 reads CASSLAGSDTQYF. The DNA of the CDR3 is TGTGCCAGCAGTTTAGCGGGATCGGATACGCAGTATTTT.

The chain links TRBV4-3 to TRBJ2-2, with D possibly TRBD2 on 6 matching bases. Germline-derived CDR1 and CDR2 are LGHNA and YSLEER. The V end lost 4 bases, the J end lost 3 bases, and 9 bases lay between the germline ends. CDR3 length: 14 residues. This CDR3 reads CASSPGLHTGELFF. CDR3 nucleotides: TGCGCCAGCAGCCCGGGACTCCACACCGGGGAGCTGTTTTTT.

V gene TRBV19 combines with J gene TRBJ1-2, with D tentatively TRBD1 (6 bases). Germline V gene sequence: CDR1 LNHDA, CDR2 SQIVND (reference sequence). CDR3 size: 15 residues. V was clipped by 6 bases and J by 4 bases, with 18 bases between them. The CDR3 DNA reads TGTGCCAGTAGCCCCCAGGGGCAGGGACCCTATGGCTACACCTTC. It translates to CASSPQGQGPYGYTF.

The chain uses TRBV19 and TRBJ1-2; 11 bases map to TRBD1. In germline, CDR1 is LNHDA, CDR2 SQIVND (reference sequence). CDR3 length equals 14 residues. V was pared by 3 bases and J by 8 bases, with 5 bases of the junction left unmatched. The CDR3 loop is CASSIGTGGYGYTF. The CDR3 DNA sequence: TGTGCCAGTAGTATTGGGACAGGGGGTTACGGCTACACCTTC.

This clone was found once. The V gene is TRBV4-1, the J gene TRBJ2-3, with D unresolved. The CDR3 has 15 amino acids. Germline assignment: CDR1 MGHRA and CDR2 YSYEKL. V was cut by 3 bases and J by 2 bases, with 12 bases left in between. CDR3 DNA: TGCGCCAGCAGCCATAGGTCCCACCTCACAGATACGCAGTATTTT. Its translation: CASSHRSHLTDTQYF.

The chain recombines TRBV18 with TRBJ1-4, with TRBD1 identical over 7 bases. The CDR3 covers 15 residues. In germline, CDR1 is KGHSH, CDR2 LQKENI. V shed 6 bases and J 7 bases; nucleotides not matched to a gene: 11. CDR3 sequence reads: CASSSPTGMGEKLFF. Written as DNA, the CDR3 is TGTGCCAGCTCCTCCCCGACAGGGATGGGTGAAAAACTGTTTTTT. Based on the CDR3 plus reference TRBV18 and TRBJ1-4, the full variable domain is NAGVMQNPRHLVRRRGQEARLRCSPMKGHSHVYWYRQLPEEGLKFMVYLQKENIIDESGMPKERFSAEFPKEGPSILRIQQVVRGDSAAYFCASSSPTGMGEKLFFGSGTQLSVL.

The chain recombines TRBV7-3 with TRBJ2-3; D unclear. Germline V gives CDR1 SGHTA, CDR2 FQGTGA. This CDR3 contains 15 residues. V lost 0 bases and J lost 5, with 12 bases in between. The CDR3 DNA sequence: TGTGCCAGCAGCTTAACGTCATGGCCGTTAGATACGCAGTATTTT. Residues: CASSLTSWPLDTQYF.

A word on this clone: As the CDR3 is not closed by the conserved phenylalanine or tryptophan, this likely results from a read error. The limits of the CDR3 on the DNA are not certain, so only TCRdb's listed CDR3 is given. The CDR3 here is CASSHCSGTSL. The chain uses TRBV23-1 and TRBJ1-2. TRBV23-1 is designated an ORF whose function remains uncertain. Counting both end residues, the CDR3 totals 11 amino acids.

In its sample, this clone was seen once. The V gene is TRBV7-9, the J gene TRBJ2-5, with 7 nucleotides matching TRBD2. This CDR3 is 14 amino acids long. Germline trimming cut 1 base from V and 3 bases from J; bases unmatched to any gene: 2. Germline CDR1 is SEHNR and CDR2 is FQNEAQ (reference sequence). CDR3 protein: CASSLVLAEETQYF. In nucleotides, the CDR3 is TGTGCCAGCAGCTTAGTCCTAGCGGAAGAGACCCAGTACTTC.

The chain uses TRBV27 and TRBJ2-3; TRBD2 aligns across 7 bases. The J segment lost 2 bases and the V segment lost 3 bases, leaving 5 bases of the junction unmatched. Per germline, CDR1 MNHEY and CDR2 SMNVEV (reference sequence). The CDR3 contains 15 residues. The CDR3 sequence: CASSLGGRFTDTQYF. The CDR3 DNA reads TGTGCCAGCAGTTTGGGAGGGAGATTCACAGATACGCAGTATTTT.

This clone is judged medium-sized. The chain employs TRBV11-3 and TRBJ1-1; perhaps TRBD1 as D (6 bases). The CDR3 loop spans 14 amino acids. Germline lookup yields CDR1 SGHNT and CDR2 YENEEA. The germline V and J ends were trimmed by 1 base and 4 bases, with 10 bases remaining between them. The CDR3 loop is CASSLGQAGTEAFF. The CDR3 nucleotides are TGTGCCAGCAGCTTAGGACAGGCCGGCACTGAAGCTTTCTTT.

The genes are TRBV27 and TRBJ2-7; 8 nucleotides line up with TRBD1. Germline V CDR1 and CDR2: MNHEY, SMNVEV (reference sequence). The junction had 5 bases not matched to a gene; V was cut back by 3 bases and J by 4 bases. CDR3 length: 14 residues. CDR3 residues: CASSFAGGLYEQYF. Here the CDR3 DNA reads TGTGCCAGCAGTTTTGCAGGGGGCTTGTACGAGCAGTACTTC.

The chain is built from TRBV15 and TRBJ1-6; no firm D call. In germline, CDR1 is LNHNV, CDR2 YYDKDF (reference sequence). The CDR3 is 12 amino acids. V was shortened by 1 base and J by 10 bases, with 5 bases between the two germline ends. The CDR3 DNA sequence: TGTGCCACCAGCAGAGGAGCCTCACCCCTCCACTTT. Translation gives CATSRGASPLHF.